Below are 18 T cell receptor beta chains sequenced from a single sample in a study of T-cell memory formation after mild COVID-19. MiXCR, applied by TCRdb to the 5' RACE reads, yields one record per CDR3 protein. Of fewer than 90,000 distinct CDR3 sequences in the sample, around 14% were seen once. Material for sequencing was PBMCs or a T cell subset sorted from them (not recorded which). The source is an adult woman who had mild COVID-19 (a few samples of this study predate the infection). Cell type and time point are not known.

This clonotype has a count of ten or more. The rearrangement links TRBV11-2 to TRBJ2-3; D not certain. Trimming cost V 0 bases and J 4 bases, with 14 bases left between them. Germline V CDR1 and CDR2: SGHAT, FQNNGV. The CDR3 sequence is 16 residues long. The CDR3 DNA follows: TGTGCCAGCAGCTTAGAGTCCCCTCTACCCGCAGATACGCAGTATTTT. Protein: CASSLESPLPADTQYF. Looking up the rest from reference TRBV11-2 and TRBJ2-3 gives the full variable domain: EAGVAQSPRYKIIEKRQSVAFWCNPISGHATLYWYQQILGQGPKLLIQFQNNGVVDDSQLPKDRFSAERLKGVDSTLKIQPAKLEDSAVYLCASSLESPLPADTQYFGPGTRLTVL.

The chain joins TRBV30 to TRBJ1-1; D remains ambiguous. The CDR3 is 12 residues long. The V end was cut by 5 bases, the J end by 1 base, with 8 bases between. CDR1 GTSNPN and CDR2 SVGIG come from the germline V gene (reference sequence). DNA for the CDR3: TGTGCCTGGGGGCCCGGGAACACTGAAGCTTTCTTT. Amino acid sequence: CAWGPGNTEAFF.

In DNA, the CDR3 is TGTGCCAGCAGCCAGACAGGGGGCTTGCAATTCTCTGGGGCCAACGTCCTGACTTTC. It is translated as CASSQTGGLQFSGANVLTF. The chain links TRBV27 to TRBJ2-6, with TRBD1 matching over 10 bases. Looked up from germline, CDR1 is MNHEY and CDR2 is SMNVEV (reference sequence). The V and J ends lost 6 bases and 0 bases, in that order; junction bases with no gene match: 11. This CDR3 has 19 residues.

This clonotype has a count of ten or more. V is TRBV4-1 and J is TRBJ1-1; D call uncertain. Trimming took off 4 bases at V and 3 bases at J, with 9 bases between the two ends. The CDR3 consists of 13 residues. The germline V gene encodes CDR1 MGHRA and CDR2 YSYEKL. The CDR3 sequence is CASSPDRYTEAFF. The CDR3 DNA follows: TGCGCCAGCAGCCCGGACCGGTACACTGAAGCTTTCTTT.

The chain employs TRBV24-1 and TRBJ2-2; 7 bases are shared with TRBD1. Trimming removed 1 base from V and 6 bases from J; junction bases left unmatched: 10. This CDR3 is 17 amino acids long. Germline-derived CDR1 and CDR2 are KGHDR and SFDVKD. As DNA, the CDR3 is TGTGCCACCAGTGATTTAGCCGACGGCCAGGGGGCCGGGGAGCTGTTTTTT. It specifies CATSDLADGQGAGELFF.

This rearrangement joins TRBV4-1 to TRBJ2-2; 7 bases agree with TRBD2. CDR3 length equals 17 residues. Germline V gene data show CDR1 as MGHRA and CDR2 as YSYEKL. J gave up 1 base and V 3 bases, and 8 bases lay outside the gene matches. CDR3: CASSQGFGGGNTGELFF. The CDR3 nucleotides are TGCGCCAGCAGCCAGGGTTTCGGCGGGGGGAACACCGGGGAGCTGTTTTTT.

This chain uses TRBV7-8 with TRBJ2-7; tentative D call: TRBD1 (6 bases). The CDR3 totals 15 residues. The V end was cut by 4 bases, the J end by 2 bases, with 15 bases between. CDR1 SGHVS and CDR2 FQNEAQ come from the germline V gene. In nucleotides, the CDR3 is TGTGCCAGCAGCTCCCCGACAGGACTTACCTACGAGCAGTACTTC. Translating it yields CASSSPTGLTYEQYF.

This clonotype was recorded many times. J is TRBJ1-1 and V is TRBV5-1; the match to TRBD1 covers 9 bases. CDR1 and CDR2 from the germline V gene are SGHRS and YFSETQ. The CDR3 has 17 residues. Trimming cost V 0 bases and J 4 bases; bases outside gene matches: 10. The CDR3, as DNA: TGCGCCAGCAGCTTGGAACCACAGGGGGCGCGGGCCACTGAAGCTTTCTTT. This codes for CASSLEPQGARATEAFF.

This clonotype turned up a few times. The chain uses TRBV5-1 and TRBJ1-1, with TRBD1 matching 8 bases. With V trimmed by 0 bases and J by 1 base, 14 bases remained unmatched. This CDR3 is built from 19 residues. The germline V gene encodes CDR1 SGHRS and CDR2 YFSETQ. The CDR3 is CASSLEALYRTGTNTEAFF. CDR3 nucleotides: TGCGCCAGCAGCTTGGAGGCCTTATATAGGACAGGGACGAACACTGAAGCTTTCTTT.

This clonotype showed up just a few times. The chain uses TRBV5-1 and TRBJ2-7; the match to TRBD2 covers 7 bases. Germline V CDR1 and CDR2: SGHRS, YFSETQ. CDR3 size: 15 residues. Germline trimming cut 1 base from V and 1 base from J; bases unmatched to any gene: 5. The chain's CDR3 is CASSLTRDYSYEQYF. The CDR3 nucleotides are TGCGCCAGCAGCTTGACGAGGGACTATTCCTACGAGCAGTACTTC.

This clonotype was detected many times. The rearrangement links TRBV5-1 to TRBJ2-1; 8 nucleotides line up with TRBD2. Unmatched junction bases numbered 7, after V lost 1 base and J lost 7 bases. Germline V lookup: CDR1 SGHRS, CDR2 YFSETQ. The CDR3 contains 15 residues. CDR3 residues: CASSLTPGGQNEQFF. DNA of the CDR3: TGCGCCAGCAGCTTGACGCCGGGGGGGCAAAATGAGCAGTTCTTC.

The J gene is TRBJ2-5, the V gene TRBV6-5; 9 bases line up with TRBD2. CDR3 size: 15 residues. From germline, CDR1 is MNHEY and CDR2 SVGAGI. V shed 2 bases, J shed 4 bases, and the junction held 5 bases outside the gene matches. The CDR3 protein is CASSYVAGGSETQYF. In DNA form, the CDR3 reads TGTGCCAGCAGTTACGTGGCGGGGGGGTCAGAGACCCAGTACTTC.

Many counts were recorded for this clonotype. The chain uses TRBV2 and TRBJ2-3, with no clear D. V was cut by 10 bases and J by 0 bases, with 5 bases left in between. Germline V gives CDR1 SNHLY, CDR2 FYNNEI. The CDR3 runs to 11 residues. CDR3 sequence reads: CATLSTDTQYF. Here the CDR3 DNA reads TGTGCCACTTTAAGCACAGATACGCAGTATTTT.

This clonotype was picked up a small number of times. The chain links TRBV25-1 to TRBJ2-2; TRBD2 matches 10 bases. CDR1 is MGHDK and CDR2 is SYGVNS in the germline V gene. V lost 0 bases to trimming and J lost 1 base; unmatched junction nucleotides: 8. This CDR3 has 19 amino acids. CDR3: CASSEYRLRTSGNTGELFF. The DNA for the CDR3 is TGTGCCAGCAGTGAATATCGTCTCCGGACTAGCGGGAACACCGGGGAGCTGTTTTTT.

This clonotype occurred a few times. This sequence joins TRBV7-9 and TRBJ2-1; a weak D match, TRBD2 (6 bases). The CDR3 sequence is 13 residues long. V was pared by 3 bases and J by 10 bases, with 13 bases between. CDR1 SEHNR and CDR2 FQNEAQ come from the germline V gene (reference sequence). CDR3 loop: CASSFSDYGEQFF. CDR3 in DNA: TGTGCCAGCAGCTTCTCGGACTATGGGGAGCAGTTCTTC.

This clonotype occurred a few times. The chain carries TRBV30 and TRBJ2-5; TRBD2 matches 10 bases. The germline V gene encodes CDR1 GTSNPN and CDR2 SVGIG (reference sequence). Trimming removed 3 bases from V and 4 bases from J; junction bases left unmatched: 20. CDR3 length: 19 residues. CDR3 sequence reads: CAWSHGPVAGGPVGETQYF. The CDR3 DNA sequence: TGTGCCTGGAGCCACGGACCTGTAGCGGGAGGCCCCGTCGGAGAGACCCAGTACTTC.

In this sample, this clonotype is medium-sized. The CDR3 nucleotides are TGCGCCAGCAGCCAAACCGGACAGGGGCGAAGGAACATTCAGTACTTC. Translation gives CASSQTGQGRRNIQYF. The chain is built from TRBV4-3 and TRBJ2-4, with 9 nucleotides matching TRBD1. Germline values: CDR1 LGHNA, CDR2 YSLEER. The CDR3 runs to 16 residues. J gave up 7 bases and V 2 bases, and 9 bases lay outside the gene matches.

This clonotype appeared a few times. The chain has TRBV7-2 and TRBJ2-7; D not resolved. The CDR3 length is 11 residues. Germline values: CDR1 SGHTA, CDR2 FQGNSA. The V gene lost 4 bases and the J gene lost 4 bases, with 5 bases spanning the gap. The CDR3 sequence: CASSSLYEQYF. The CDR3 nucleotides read TGTGCCAGCAGCTCGTTGTACGAGCAGTACTTC.